These 8 T cell receptor beta chains were all obtained from the same sample, sequenced in a study of regulatory T cells in long-lasting Graves disease. The authors built TCR beta libraries using iRepertoire HTBI primers and Arm-PCR of CDR3 regions. TCRdb used MiXCR to reprocess the multiplex PCR reads, holding one entry per CDR3 protein. The sample has about 420,000 distinct CDR3 sequences; 16% are singletons. Indicated time point: newly diagnosed GD, antithyroid drugs for less than 3 months. Isolated PBMC RNA provided the starting material for the TCR library. Another study also made use of these data, one on T cells in Graves' hyperthyroidism and ophthalmopathy.

The source was peripheral blood mononuclear cells (PBMCs), collected at new diagnosis, from a patient treated with antithyroid drugs. These receptors were collected from a woman aged 18-29 years with Graves disease.

In this sample, this clonotype turned up a few times. It may be a read error: a sequence one base away is much more abundant. This chain joins TRBV10-3 and TRBJ2-4, with TRBD2 identical over 10 bases. In germline, CDR1 is ENHRY, CDR2 SYGVKD. This CDR3 contains 17 residues. V lost 2 bases, J lost 8 bases, and 12 bases stayed unmatched. The CDR3 DNA sequence: TGTGCCATCAGTGAGCCTTCCGGGGCTAGCGGGAGTTACATTCAGTACTTC. This translates into CAISEPSGASGSYIQYF.

The chain links TRBV9 to TRBJ1-2; D gene uncertain. Germline CDR1 is SGDLS and CDR2 is YYNGEE. The CDR3 has 12 amino acids. Trimming took off 1 base at V and 3 bases at J, with 4 bases between the two ends. The CDR3 region has the DNA TGTGCCAGCAGCGTAACAGACTATGGCTACACCTTC. Translated, it gives CASSVTDYGYTF.

This clonotype came up many times. The genes are TRBV18 and TRBJ2-1; TRBD2 aligns across 9 bases. Trimming at V came to 8 bases and at J to 4 bases, leaving 12 bases not matched to a gene. Germline loops: CDR1 KGHSH, CDR2 LQKENI. The CDR3 contains 16 residues. The CDR3 region has the DNA TGTGCCAGCAGTCCCCTCGTGGCGGGAGGGTACAATGAGCAGTTCTTC. This codes for CASSPLVAGGYNEQFF. The whole variable domain, filled in from reference TRBV18 and TRBJ2-1, reads NAGVMQNPRHLVRRRGQEARLRCSPMKGHSHVYWYRQLPEEGLKFMVYLQKENIIDESGMPKERFSAEFPKEGPSILRIQQVVRGDSAAYFCASSPLVAGGYNEQFFGPGTRLTVL.

The gene calls are TRBV20-1 and TRBJ2-7; D remains ambiguous. Trimming stripped 3 bases from V and 0 bases from J, with 9 bases between. The CDR3 totals 13 residues. Germline loops: CDR1 DFQATT, CDR2 SNEGSKA (reference sequence). CDR3 DNA: TGCAGTGCTAGCGTCGCGGCCTCCTACGAGCAGTACTTC. Protein product: CSASVAASYEQYF.

The chain links TRBV4-1 to TRBJ2-7; either TRBD1 or TRBD2 may fit D (5 bases each). There are 15 residues in the CDR3. V lost 0 bases to trimming and J lost 4 bases, with 13 bases between them. CDR1 and CDR2 (germline): MGHRA, YSYEKL. The CDR3 reads CASSQERDRQYEQYF. The CDR3 bases are TGCGCCAGCAGCCAAGAAAGGGACCGACAGTACGAGCAGTACTTC.

This clonotype occurred many times. This chain connects TRBV5-1 to TRBJ2-1; 8 bases line up with TRBD1. Losses at the gene ends were 0 bases for V and 5 bases for J; bases not matched to a gene: 4. CDR1 and CDR2 (germline): SGHRS, YFSETQ. The CDR3 loop spans 15 amino acids. The CDR3 DNA is TGCGCCAGCAGCTTGGTGGGACAGGACCACAATGAGCAGTTCTTC. It yields the protein CASSLVGQDHNEQFF.

This clonotype has ten or more counts. V gene TRBV5-1 combines with J gene TRBJ1-2; D is undetermined. The V end lost 0 bases, the J end lost 0 bases, and 15 bases lay between the germline ends. This CDR3 has 17 amino acids. The germline gives CDR1 SGHRS, CDR2 YFSETQ. The chain's CDR3 is CASSLEFGVSANYGYTF. Here the CDR3 DNA reads TGCGCCAGCAGCTTGGAGTTTGGCGTCAGCGCTAACTATGGCTACACCTTC. Combining the CDR3 with reference TRBV5-1 and TRBJ1-2 gives the whole variable domain KAGVTQTPRYLIKTRGQQVTLSCSPISGHRSVSWYQQTPGQGLQFLFEYFSETQRNKGNFPGRFSGRQFSNSRSEMNVSTLELGDSALYLCASSLEFGVSANYGYTFGSGTRLTVV.

This clonotype showed up just a few times. The V call is TRBV29-1, the J call TRBJ2-3; 7 bases are shared with TRBD1. This CDR3 is built from 19 residues. Trimming took 6 bases from V and 3 from J; bases not matched to a gene: 24. Germline V gives CDR1 SQVTM, CDR2 ANQGSEA. DNA of the CDR3: TGCAGCGTGCTCCGGGACAGTCGGACGGGGCCGGGTGCGACAGATACGCAGTATTTT. Translated, it gives CSVLRDSRTGPGATDTQYF.